This T cell receptor beta chain was sequenced in a study of T cell changes during pregnancy in multiple sclerosis. This CDR3 region has 14 residues. V trimming: 6 bases; J trimming: 2 bases; junction bases outside the gene matches: 4. CDR1 and CDR2 (germline): MNHNY, SVGAGI (reference sequence). Sequencing was performed with immunoSEQ multiplex PCR; in TCRdb, only in-frame clones are kept and a portion is missing. The sample lists 40,000 to 45,000 clones; less than 95% were seen once. This TCR came from a female donor with multiple sclerosis, enrolled in a pregnancy study. V gene TRBV6-6 combines with J gene TRBJ2-1; the match to TRBD1 covers 7 bases. Sequencing used CD4+ T cells from peripheral blood mononuclear cells, obtained in the third trimester of pregnancy. The CDR3 region is CASRRDSAYNEQFF. The CDR3 DNA follows: TGTGCCAGCAGACGGGACAGCGCCTACAATGAGCAGTTCTTC.